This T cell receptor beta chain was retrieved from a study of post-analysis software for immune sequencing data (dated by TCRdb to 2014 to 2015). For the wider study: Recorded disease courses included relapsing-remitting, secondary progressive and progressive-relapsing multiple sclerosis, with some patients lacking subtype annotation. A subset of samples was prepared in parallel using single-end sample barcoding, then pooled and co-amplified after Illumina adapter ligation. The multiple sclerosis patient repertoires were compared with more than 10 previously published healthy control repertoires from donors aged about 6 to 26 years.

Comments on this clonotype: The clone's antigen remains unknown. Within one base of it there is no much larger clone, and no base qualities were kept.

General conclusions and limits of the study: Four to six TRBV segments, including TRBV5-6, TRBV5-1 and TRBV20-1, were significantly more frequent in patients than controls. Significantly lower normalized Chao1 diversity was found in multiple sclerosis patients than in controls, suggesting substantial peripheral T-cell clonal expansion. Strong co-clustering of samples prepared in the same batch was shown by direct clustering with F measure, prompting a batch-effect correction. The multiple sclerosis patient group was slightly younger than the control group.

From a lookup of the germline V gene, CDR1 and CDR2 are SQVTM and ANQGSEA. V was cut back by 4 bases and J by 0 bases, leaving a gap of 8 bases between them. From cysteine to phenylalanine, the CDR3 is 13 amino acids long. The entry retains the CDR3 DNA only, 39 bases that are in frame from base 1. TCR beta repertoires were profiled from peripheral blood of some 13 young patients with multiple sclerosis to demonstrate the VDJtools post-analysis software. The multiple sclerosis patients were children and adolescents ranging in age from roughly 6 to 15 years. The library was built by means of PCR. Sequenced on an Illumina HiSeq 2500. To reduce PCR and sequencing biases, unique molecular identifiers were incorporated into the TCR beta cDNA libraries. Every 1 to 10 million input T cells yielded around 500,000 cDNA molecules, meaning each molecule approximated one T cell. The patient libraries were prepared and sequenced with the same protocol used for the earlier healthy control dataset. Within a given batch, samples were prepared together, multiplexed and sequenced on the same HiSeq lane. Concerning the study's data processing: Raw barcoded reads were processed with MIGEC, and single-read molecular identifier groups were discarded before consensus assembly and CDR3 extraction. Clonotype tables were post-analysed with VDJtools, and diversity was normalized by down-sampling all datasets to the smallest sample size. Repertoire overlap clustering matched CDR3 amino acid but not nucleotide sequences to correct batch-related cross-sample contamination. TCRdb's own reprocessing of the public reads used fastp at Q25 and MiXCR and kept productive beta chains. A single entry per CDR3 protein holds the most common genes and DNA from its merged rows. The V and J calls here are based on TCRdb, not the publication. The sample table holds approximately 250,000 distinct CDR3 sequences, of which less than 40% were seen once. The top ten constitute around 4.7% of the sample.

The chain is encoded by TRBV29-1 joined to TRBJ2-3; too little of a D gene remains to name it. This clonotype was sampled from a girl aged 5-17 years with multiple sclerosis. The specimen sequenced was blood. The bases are TGCAGCGTTGTGGCAGTTAGCACAGATACGCAGTATTTT. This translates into CSVVAVSTDTQYF.